The 9 T cell receptor beta chains below all came from one sample that was sequenced in a study of T cell repertoires in cytomegalovirus infection. TCRdb re-called the reads with MiXCR, one entry per CDR3 protein. This sample has around 240,000 distinct CDR3 sequences, with over 20% found just once. Sequencing input: CD8+ T cells from PBMCs. These receptor sequences come from a human donor in good health (CMV status not recorded). Some clones in this sample may be carry-over from other donors' samples.

V and J are TRBV5-1 and TRBJ2-7, with D uncertain. Germline V CDR1 and CDR2: SGHRS, YFSETQ. The CDR3 runs 15 residues. Trimming left V 0 bases short and J 5 bases short, with 15 bases between. The CDR3 region is CASSLAGRLVDEQYF. Written as DNA, the CDR3 is TGCGCCAGCAGCTTGGCCGGCAGATTGGTGGACGAGCAGTACTTC.

V and J are TRBV19 and TRBJ2-1, with TRBD1 as a possible D gene (5 bases). V lost 7 bases to trimming and J lost 2 bases, with 9 bases between them. Germline V CDR1 and CDR2: LNHDA, SQIVND (reference sequence). CDR3 length: 13 residues. CDR3 DNA: TGTGCCAGTAAACCAGGGACCTACAATGAGCAGTTCTTC. It yields the protein CASKPGTYNEQFF.

The V gene is TRBV15, the J gene TRBJ1-5; no reliable D call. V shed 1 base and J shed 2 bases, with 9 bases lying between them. The germline V gene has CDR1 LNHNV and CDR2 YYDKDF (reference sequence). The CDR3 runs to 15 residues. CDR3 loop: CATSRVRRGNQPQHF. The CDR3 nucleotides read TGTGCCACCAGCAGAGTAAGAAGAGGCAATCAGCCCCAGCATTTT.

The V and J genes are TRBV3-1 and TRBJ2-1; the D is unclear. The length of the CDR3 is 13 residues. Trimming cost V 1 base and J 8 bases, with 9 bases left between them. CDR1 is LGHDT, CDR2 YNNKEL, per germline (reference sequence). CDR3: CASSQARPDEQFF. In DNA, the CDR3 is TGTGCCAGCAGCCAAGCAAGGCCCGATGAGCAGTTCTTC.

Of note for this clonotype: A much larger clone is a single base away; this may be a read error. This sequence joins TRBV6-2 or TRBV6-3 and TRBJ2-3, with 9 positions matching TRBD2. This CDR3 is 13 amino acids long. Germline V CDR1 and CDR2: MNHEY, SVGEGT. V lost 11 bases and J lost 0; bases outside the gene matches: 3. CDR3 DNA sequence: TGTGCCGGTAGCGGGGGTAGCACAGATACGCAGTATTTT. It specifies CAGSGGSTDTQYF.

This clonotype was detected a few times. The chain uses TRBV20-1 and TRBJ1-4; perhaps TRBD1 as D (5 bases). Germline CDR1 reads DFQATT; CDR2 reads SNEGSKA (reference sequence). CDR3 size: 13 residues. Trimming took off 6 bases at V and 3 bases at J, with 11 bases between the two ends. Written as DNA, the CDR3 is TGCAGTGCCCGGGGGTCAGCTAATGAAAAACTGTTTTTT. Translated, it gives CSARGSANEKLFF.

This chain links TRBV29-1 with TRBJ1-2; D is unclear. The CDR3 extends over 14 amino acids. The germline V gene encodes CDR1 SQVTM and CDR2 ANQGSEA. V lost 0 bases and J lost 4, with 12 bases in between. The CDR3 bases are TGCAGCGTTGAAGAATGGGTTACAAGCTATGGCTACACCTTC. Its protein is CSVEEWVTSYGYTF.

J is TRBJ2-5 and V is TRBV9; TRBD1 or TRBD2 may be the D gene (5 bases each). The V end was cut by 2 bases, the J end by 4 bases, with 12 bases between. The germline V gene has CDR1 SGDLS and CDR2 YYNGEE. The CDR3 loop spans 14 amino acids. The CDR3 DNA sequence: TGTGCCAGCAGCGTGGGACCGCCGTTAGAGACCCAGTACTTC. This gives the protein CASSVGPPLETQYF. The whole variable domain, remainder taken from reference TRBV9 and TRBJ2-5, is DSGVTQTPKHLITATGQRVTLRCSPRSGDLSVYWYQQSLDQGLQFLIQYYNGEERAKGNILERFSAQQFPDLHSELNLSSLELGDSALYFCASSVGPPLETQYFGPGTRLLVL.

The chain combines TRBV7-3 with TRBJ2-7, with 8 bases identical to TRBD1. V was clipped by 2 bases and J by 9 bases; unmatched bases: 0. CDR1 and CDR2 from the germline V gene are SGHTA and FQGTGA. This CDR3 is built from 11 residues. CDR3 in amino acids: CASSLGTGQYF. The DNA for the CDR3 is TGTGCCAGCAGCTTAGGGACAGGGCAGTACTTC.